This T cell receptor (beta chain) was captured in a study of beta chain features in type 1 diabetes. Findings of the study overall: For cells with high TCR expression, cDNA sequencing could yield over-representation. The study left unresolved whether HLA type influences TCRB rearrangement. Among patients with Type 1 diabetes, TCRB CDR3s were moderately but significantly shorter in every one of the four CD4+ subsets.

Isolated RNA was reverse transcribed in full, so expressed TCRB transcripts were sequenced. Sequencing was performed with immunoSEQ multiplex PCR; in TCRdb, only in-frame clones are kept and a portion is missing. There are more than 110,000 clones in the sample; about 7% occur only once, and 1.3% to 1.5% lies in the top ten. This clone came up a few times. Its antigen remains unknown. V dropped 0 bases and J dropped 0; count of bases not matched to a gene: 3. The CDR3 has 16 amino acids. The germline gives CDR1 LGHNA, CDR2 YSLEER. This TCR came from a woman aged 30 to 39 in good health. The sample comprised central memory CD4+ T cells from blood. The J gene is TRBJ2-3, the V gene TRBV4-3; 7 nucleotides align to TRBD2. In nucleotides, the CDR3 is TGCGCCAGCAGCCAAGACCTAGCGGTCAGCACAGATACGCAGTATTTT. Protein product: CASSQDLAVSTDTQYF.